This T cell receptor beta chain was found in a study of radiation and T cells in renal cell carcinoma. Profiled with immunoSEQ multiplex PCR; TCRdb holds only in-frame clones, not every one. The sample holds approximately 140,000 clones; about 88% are singletons and the top ten take 4.1%. Described time point: baseline pretreatment blood. Treatment defined: 15 Gy SBRT to primary tumor, nephrectomy 4 weeks later. Radiation-treated patients gave blood at baseline, week 2 and week 4. Germline V gene data show CDR1 as LGHNA and CDR2 as YNFKEQ. There are 15 residues in the CDR3. V was trimmed by 1 base and J by 4 bases, leaving 11 bases between them.

Source: blood, taken from a patient whose treatment included radiotherapy and nephrectomy. The receptor was isolated from a woman in her 70s with renal cell carcinoma. The chain links TRBV4-2 to TRBJ1-5; D is perhaps TRBD1 (5 bases). In nucleotides, the CDR3 is TGTGCCAGCAGCCAAGGACCGGGGGGGAATCAGCCCCAGCATTTT. It specifies CASSQGPGGNQPQHF.